This record concerns one T cell receptor (beta chain) sequence. Antigen unknown. Libraries were prepared by immunoSEQ multiplex PCR; TCRdb keeps only in-frame clonotypes and omits some of them. The table has around 20,000 clones, over 65% seen once. These data belong to a study of pediatric ulcerative colitis. Rectal tissue came from one to two pinch biopsies taken at colonoscopy. Study results and caveats: Rectal pinch biopsies may have included blood-derived T cells, especially in patients with overt colitis.

The sequencing input was gut tissue. This receptor was obtained from a boy between 10 and 17 years old with moderate ulcerative colitis.

The CDR3 DNA sequence: TGTGCCAGCAGAGGGTGGGGGGCGAGTGAAAAACTGTTTTTT. Residues: CASRGWGASEKLFF. V and J are TRBV6-1 and TRBJ1-4; possibly TRBD1 for D (6 bases). Germline values: CDR1 MNHNS, CDR2 SASEGT. This CDR3 is 14 amino acids long. V shed 6 bases and J shed 7 bases, with 15 bases lying between them.